Reported below is one T cell receptor beta chain. Its specificity is not known. The record originates from a study of cytomegalovirus exposure and HLA in healthy donors. Study-wide background: Earlier findings included approximately 120 million unique TCR beta sequences obtained from about 179 million T cells.

General study findings and limits: As a later analysis showed, a missense DCLRE1C variant was linked to trimming of TCR beta V- and J-genes.

The PCR employed 60 Vbeta primers together with 13 Jbeta primers. Original handling: An analysis performed later counted roughly 80 million unique TCR beta chains (around 10 million of them shared). Repertoires were generated with immunoSEQ multiplex PCR, while TCRdb's copy carries only in-frame clones and drops some. D and trimming were read from the DNA, whereas the V and J calls and clone size are those reported in that table. Here the sample spans around 150,000 clones, 75% to 85% being singletons. The CDR3 length is 17 residues. Germline loops: CDR1 SGHRS, CDR2 YFSETQ. V lost 0 bases and J lost 0, with 13 bases in between.

The source material was PBMCs. This TCR was sampled from a man aged 45 to 65 in good health and CMV-seropositive. The chain joins TRBV5-1 to TRBJ1-3; D ambiguous. The CDR3 region has the DNA TGCGCCAGCAGCTTGGGCCATCAGGCCGTCTCTGGAAACACCATATATTTT. Protein product: CASSLGHQAVSGNTIYF.